The 5 T cell receptor beta chains presented below share a single source sample, sequenced in a study of blood T cell repertoires in COVID-19. Repertoires were generated with immunoSEQ multiplex PCR, while TCRdb's copy carries only in-frame clones and drops some. Among 60,000 to 85,000 clones listed, about four fifths were seen once. Sample: peripheral blood. These receptors came from a woman aged 60-70 years with acute or convalescent COVID-19.

The chain links TRBV2 to TRBJ2-3; TRBD2 agrees at 12 bases. There are 15 residues in the CDR3. V trimming: 7 bases; J trimming: 0 bases; junction bases outside the gene matches: 2. CDR1 is SNHLY and CDR2 is FYNNEI in the germline V gene. This chain's CDR3 is CASKLAGGSTDTQYF. The CDR3 bases are TGTGCCAGCAAACTAGCGGGGGGCAGCACAGATACGCAGTATTTT.

The chain employs TRBV3-1 (or the pseudogene TRBV3-2) and TRBJ2-1; 16 nucleotides align to TRBD2. The CDR3 runs 16 residues. V was clipped by 4 bases and J by 8 bases; unmatched bases: 5. CDR1 and CDR2 from the germline V gene are LGHDT and YNNKEL (reference sequence). The CDR3 loop reads CASSPGLAGGPDEQFF. CDR3 bases: TGTGCCAGCAGCCCGGGACTAGCGGGGGGGCCAGATGAGCAGTTCTTC.

This clone was observed many times. The rearrangement uses TRBV18 and TRBJ2-5; TRBD1 matches 7 bases. V was pared by 6 bases and J by 2 bases, with 6 bases of the junction left unmatched. The CDR3 length is 14 residues. Germline V gives CDR1 KGHSH, CDR2 LQKENI. Here the CDR3 DNA reads TGTGCCAGCTCTCTAAGGACAGGTCAAGAGACCCAGTACTTC. It translates to CASSLRTGQETQYF.

This chain links TRBV3-1 (or the pseudogene TRBV3-2) with TRBJ1-6; D might be TRBD1 (6 bases). Trimming removed 0 bases from V and 8 bases from J, with 11 bases in between. Germline V gene sequence: CDR1 LGHDT, CDR2 YNNKEL (reference sequence). The CDR3 contains 15 residues. This chain's CDR3 is CASSQERQGYSPLHF. For the CDR3, the DNA is TGTGCCAGCAGCCAAGAAAGGCAGGGGTATTCACCCCTCCACTTT.

J is TRBJ1-6 and V is TRBV6-5; D is unresolved. With 5 bases removed from V and 7 bases from J, the gap between germline ends came to 6 bases. CDR3 size: 12 residues. Per germline, CDR1 MNHEY and CDR2 SVGAGI. CDR3 in DNA: TGTGCCAGCAGTACTCGGAATTCACCCCTCCACTTT. It is translated as CASSTRNSPLHF.